This TCR beta chain was sequenced for a study of blood T cell repertoires in COVID-19 (dated by TCRdb to the early 2020s). Broadly, across the study: The collaborator samples originated in the United States, Italy and Spain and spanned the acute and convalescent phases of COVID-19. The dataset comprised deeply sampled blood TCRbeta repertoires from subjects exposed to, actively infected with, or recovered from COVID-19. The sample metadata nearly always contained a de-identified subject ID, COVID-19 status, age in years and sex. The repertoires were released in a freely available public database intended as a resource for research on the immune response to SARS-CoV-2. The material from the prospective study consisted of cDNA or gDNA derived from T cells, B-cell-depleted T cells, or PBMCs. Where available, HLA class I and class II types were obtained from metadata supplied by the sample provider rather than from assay-based typing. The samples were drawn from two sources: the first 160 participants of the ongoing ImmuneRACE study, and some 1,300 subjects contributed by 6 global collaborators. Results the study describes overall, beyond this receptor: How much clinical and demographic metadata was included differed by source and by participant, and the metadata was provided uncurated.

The immunoSEQ Assay, a bias-controlled multiplex PCR, was used to amplify TCRbeta CDR3 regions from genomic DNA. The original methods were these. Within the assay, amplification of reference gene primers was used to estimate how many nucleated cells each sample contained. To quantify the absolute abundance of each unique TCRbeta CDR3 rearrangement, sequence reads were collapsed and filtered. For each sample, productive Simpson clonality was calculated as the square root of Simpson's diversity index over productive rearrangements. TCRdb obtained this table from immuneACCESS and retained in-frame rearrangements with V and J assigned. These tables miss some clones; where compared with another copy, unresolved V genes account for less than half of the shortfall, and the remainder is unexplained. That table gives V, J and clone size, and the DNA gave D and trimming. The sample table records approximately 300,000 clones; roughly nine tenths of these occur just once. The top ten clonotypes cover roughly a tenth of the sample.

In the prospective study, participants were about 18 to 89 years old, resided in approximately 25 geographic areas of the United States, and were enrolled through a virtual design. To assign participants to cohorts, the prospective study relied on clinical history that participants themselves reported in a screening survey and a study questionnaire. For ImmuneRACE Cohort 3, a participant was defined as recovered based on two consecutive negative NP/OP PCR tests, clearance by a healthcare professional, or resolution of symptoms. Mobile phlebotomists in the prospective study collected whole blood, serum and a nasopharyngeal or oropharyngeal swab from every participant. Additional blood draws and questionnaires over an approximately 2-month period could optionally be provided by prospective study participants. Before DNA extraction, blood samples from the prospective study were shipped at room temperature or frozen.

Points on this clone: The specificity of this receptor is unknown. The input lacks base qualities; no much larger clone sits a single base away.

Its CDR3 holds 16 amino acids, cysteine through phenylalanine. The sequence is cut down to CDR3 DNA, 48 bases in frame from base 1. Clipping removes 5 bases from V and 7 bases from J, with 13 as the unmatched junction base count. Via the germline V gene (reference sequence), CDR1 is LNHDA and CDR2 SQIVND. The sequence came from a woman aged 30 to 39 who had recovered from COVID-19. The chain is assembled from TRBV19 and TRBJ2-2, with 7 central nucleotides matching TRBD1. The specimen was PBMCs or T cells enriched from blood (not recorded which). The CDR3 has the sequence CASSSKGARMNGELFF. DNA sequence: TGTGCCAGTAGTTCCAAGGGGGCGCGGATGAACGGGGAGCTGTTTTTT.